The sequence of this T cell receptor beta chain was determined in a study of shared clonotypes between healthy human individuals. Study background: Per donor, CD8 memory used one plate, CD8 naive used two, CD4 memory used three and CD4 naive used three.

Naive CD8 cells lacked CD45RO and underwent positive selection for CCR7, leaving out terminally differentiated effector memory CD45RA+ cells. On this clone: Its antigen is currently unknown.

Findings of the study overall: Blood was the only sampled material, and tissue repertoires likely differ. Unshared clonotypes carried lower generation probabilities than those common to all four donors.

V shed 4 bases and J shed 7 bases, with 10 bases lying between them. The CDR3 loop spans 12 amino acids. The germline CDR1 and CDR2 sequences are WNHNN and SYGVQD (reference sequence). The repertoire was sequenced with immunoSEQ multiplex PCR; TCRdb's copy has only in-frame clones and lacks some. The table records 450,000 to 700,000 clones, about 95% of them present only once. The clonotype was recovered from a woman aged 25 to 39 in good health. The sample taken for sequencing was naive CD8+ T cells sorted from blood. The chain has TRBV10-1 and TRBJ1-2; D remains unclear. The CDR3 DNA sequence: TGCGCCAGCAGTGGGGGTGCTAGTGGCTACACCTTC. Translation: CASSGGASGYTF.